This is a list of T cell receptor beta chains from one sample in a study of CD8+CD57+ T cells in acquired aplastic anemia. TCRdb ran MiXCR on the reads and lists one entry per CDR3 protein. This table holds around 220,000 distinct CDR3 sequences, around 49% found once. The sequenced material came from sorted CD4+, CD8+, or CD8+CD57+ T cells (not recorded which) from PBMCs. The receptors shown here come from a human donor with aplastic anemia. The CDR3 runs from the conserved cysteine through the conserved F or W. A D gene is named only where the DNA matches it firmly. Clone size, where shown, is once, few, many, or a class for clones that have expanded.

j_gene | abundance | v_gene | d_gene | CDR3aa | CDR3nt
TRBJ1-6 | many | TRBV6-1 | NA | CASSRTGTYYNSPLHF | TGTGCCAGCAGTAGAACCGGGACTTACTATAATTCACCCCTCCACTTT
TRBJ1-6 | NA | TRBV2 | NA | CASSGRDSPLHF | TGTGCCAGCAGTGGTCGGGACTCACCCCTCCACTTT
TRBJ2-3 | many | TRBV7-6 | TRBD1 | CASSLEAPFRDRRESSTDTQYF | TGTGCCAGCAGCTTAGAGGCCCCCTTCCGGGACAGAAGGGAGTCTAGCACAGATACGCAGTATTTT
TRBJ2-2 | many | TRBV14 | TRBD1 | CASSRGTVNTGELFF | TGTGCCAGCAGCCGAGGGACAGTTAACACCGGGGAGCTGTTTTTT
TRBJ1-2 | NA | TRBV20-1 | NA | CSAWIDGGYTF | TGCAGTGCTTGGATTGACGGGGGCTACACCTTC
TRBJ2-1 | NA | TRBV11-2 | TRBD1 | CASSSQGADEQFF | TGTGCCAGCAGCTCCCAGGGGGCCGATGAGCAGTTCTTC
TRBJ2-5 | NA | TRBV19 | NA | CASSIGIGRMDREDGGETQYF | TGTGCCAGTAGTATCGGAATCGGGAGGATGGACAGGGAGGACGGAGGGGAGACCCAGTACTTC
TRBJ2-5 | many | TRBV3-1 | TRBD2 | CASSPSSGGAETQYF | TGTGCCAGCAGCCCCTCTAGCGGGGGGGCGGAGACCCAGTACTTC
TRBJ2-7 | NA | TRBV13 | TRBD2 | CASSLKSGSGWEQYF | TGTGCCAGCAGCTTGAAAAGCGGGAGTGGTTGGGAGCAGTACTTC
TRBJ1-2 | many | TRBV5-4 | TRBD1 | CASSPGQGHGYTF | TGTGCCAGCAGCCCGGGACAGGGCCATGGCTACACCTTC
TRBJ1-1 | NA | TRBV20-1 | TRBD1 | CSAKDRVLGTEAFF | TGCAGTGCCAAAGACAGGGTATTGGGCACTGAAGCTTTCTTT
TRBJ1-5 | few | TRBV6-1 | NA | CASQYRGNSNQPQHF | TGTGCCAGCCAATACCGGGGGAATAGCAATCAGCCCCAGCATTTT
TRBJ1-6 | NA | TRBV7-2 | TRBD1 | CASSLGVDRDNSPLHF | TGTGCCAGCAGCTTAGGTGTGGACAGGGATAATTCACCCCTCCACTTT
TRBJ2-1 | many | TRBV20-1 | NA | CSADGRRSSYNEQFF | TGCAGTGCCGATGGGCGCCGCAGCTCCTACAATGAGCAGTTCTTC
TRBJ2-4 | NA | TRBV20-1 | TRBD1 | CSAREGQGNEKLYF | TGCAGTGCTAGAGAGGGACAGGGGAATGAAAAACTGTACTTC
TRBJ2-7 | many | TRBV6-6 | TRBD2 | CASRKRDGYYEQYF | TGTGCCAGCAGAAAGCGGGACGGATACTACGAGCAGTACTTC
TRBJ2-1 | many | TRBV19 | TRBD1 | CASSMSTGSNEQFF | TGTGCCAGTAGTATGTCGACAGGGTCAAATGAGCAGTTCTTC
TRBJ1-2 | many | TRBV2 | NA | CASRKSTDTYGYTF | TGTGCCAGCAGAAAATCGACAGATACTTATGGCTACACCTTC
TRBJ1-2 | NA | TRBV3-1 | NA | CASSTGASYGYTF | TGTGCCAGCAGCACGGGGGCCTCCTATGGCTACACCTTC
TRBJ2-7 | NA | TRBV4-1 | NA | CASSRLEEGRYEQYF | TGCGCCAGCAGCCGCCTGGAAGAGGGTAGGTACGAGCAGTACTTC
TRBJ2-2 | NA | TRBV20-1 | TRBD1 | CSARSGTGGANTGELFF | TGCAGTGCCCGCAGCGGGACAGGGGGCGCGAACACCGGGGAGCTGTTTTTT
TRBJ1-3 | NA | TRBV7-3 | NA | CASSPRVQAASGNTIYF | TGTGCCAGCAGCCCCCGGGTACAGGCGGCCTCTGGAAACACCATATATTTT
TRBJ2-5 | few | TRBV16 | NA | CASSHQGGQETQYF | TGTGCCAGCAGCCATCAGGGAGGCCAAGAGACCCAGTACTTC
TRBJ2-6 | few | TRBV18 | NA | CASSINRGGISGANVLTF | TGTGCCAGCTCAATCAACAGGGGGGGGATCTCTGGGGCCAACGTCCTGACTTTC
TRBJ2-5 | many | TRBV7-7 | NA | CASSLGERETQYF | TGTGCCAGCAGCTTAGGGGAGAGAGAGACCCAGTACTTC
TRBJ1-2 | many | TRBV9 | NA | CASSVEAAADYYGYTF | TGTGCCAGCAGCGTAGAGGCTGCGGCGGACTACTATGGCTACACCTTC